This TCR beta chain derives from a study of OX40 agonist ivuxolimab in advanced cancers. Study details: Ivuxolimab, which is an agonistic anti-OX40 (CD134) antibody, was administered to the patients. Findings of the study overall: At 0.1 to 3.0 mg/kg, CD4+ and CD8+ blood T cells expanded clonally by week 6. CD8+ T cells showed, on average, more clonal expansion than CD4+ cells.

This CDR3 spans 15 amino acids. The V end was cut by 0 bases, the J end by 1 base, with 9 bases between. Looked up from germline, CDR1 is SGHRS and CDR2 is YFSETQ. Concerning this clone itself: Its antigen is unknown. This CDR3 is also generated by other DNA sequences in the sample.

Assay used: immunoSEQ multiplex PCR; TCRdb lists only in-frame clones, some missing. The sample lists about 77,000 clones, roughly 93% seen once, with about 0.32% in the top ten. The J gene is TRBJ2-3, the V gene TRBV5-1, with D perhaps given as TRBD1 or TRBD2 (5 bases each). The sequences come from CD4+ or CD8+ T cells sorted from blood, collected in a trial of the OX40 agonist ivuxolimab. The sequence was obtained from an adult with an advanced solid tumor such as melanoma, head and neck, liver or kidney cancer. CDR3 residues: CASSLGGGGTDTQYF. CDR3 sequence (DNA): TGCGCCAGCAGCTTGGGTGGGGGAGGCACAGATACGCAGTATTTT. The full variable domain, its missing parts supplied by reference TRBV5-1 and TRBJ2-3, is KAGVTQTPRYLIKTRGQQVTLSCSPISGHRSVSWYQQTPGQGLQFLFEYFSETQRNKGNFPGRFSGRQFSNSRSEMNVSTLELGDSALYLCASSLGGGGTDTQYFGPGTRLTVL.